This TCR beta chain comes out of a study of cytomegalovirus exposure and HLA in healthy donors (dated by TCRdb to about 2017). Context from the whole study: In an earlier analysis of under 600 of the donors, approximately 300 Gb of sequence data and 100 million or so unique TCR beta sequences from 150 million to 200 million T cells were reported. Approximately 300 gigabases of sequencing data and 70 million to 95 million unique TCR sequences made up an early release that covered several hundred HLA-typed donors. Among the approximately 430 genotyped donors, under 90% belonged to the genetic ancestry cluster associated with self-reported Caucasian donors. The study aimed to test whether signatures of past pathogen exposure could be identified by cataloging public T cell receptors. Using immunosequencing, the study profiled T cell repertoires from roughly 650 subjects and related those repertoires to cytomegalovirus serostatus. A separate validation cohort of roughly 130 different subjects was used in addition to the roughly 620-subject first cohort. High-throughput TCR immunosequencing, statistical association of individual TCRs with disease status, and machine learning were combined to predict cytomegalovirus infection status. A later analysis re-analyzed previously published TCR beta repertoires from 666 donors and added high-resolution HLA genotyping to study TCR occurrence patterns. Rather than drawing on any new phenotypic data, the later analysis identified candidate immune exposures from TCR beta sequences and the way those sequences occurred across donors. An earlier analysis of 587 of the donors applied high-throughput TCR beta sequencing to assess whether each TCR beta V gene segment acted as functional or pseudogenic. Alongside the repertoire data, information on donor age, sex, ethnicity and CMV serostatus was compiled. Genome-wide SNP genotypes for about 55% of the 666 donors were used in a later genetic analysis, which treated that subset as a discovery cohort. Every discovery cohort repertoire had been produced on one sequencing platform. Both class I and class II loci were covered by HLA typing, at four-digit resolution. Typing coverage differed by locus: A, B, C, DRB1 and DQB1 were typed in roughly 629-640 donors, DQA1 in roughly 500, DPA1 in nearly 610, and DPB1 in roughly 470. Four or five DR-DQ haplotypes were treated as single units for association and clustering because of strong linkage in the cohort. Across some 400 genotyped donors of the cohort, an average of approximately 200,000 unique TCR beta nucleotide sequences per donor were sequenced, and approximately 17% of those sequences were non-productive.

This clone was detected a few times. Its target antigen remains unknown. No base quality values were provided; no much bigger clone lies one nucleotide off. In total, just over 650 healthy bone marrow donors made up the cohort. At the time of sampling, every cohort member was nominally healthy, though immune exposures that went unrecorded were likely present. The donor tested CMV seropositive and was one of the 289 seropositive cohort members. A peripheral blood sample was collected from each donor, and TCR beta sequencing was performed on peripheral blood mononuclear cells. The Qiagen DNeasy Blood Extraction Kit was used to extract genomic DNA from the blood cell samples. The library was obtained by the immunoSEQ multiplex PCR assay. For the multiplex PCR, a mixture combining 60 forward primers for TCR Vbeta segments and 13 reverse primers for TCR Jbeta segments was used. The CDR3 region of rearranged TCR beta genes was amplified from genomic DNA with a multiplex PCR assay. On the Illumina HiSeq System, the amplified TCR beta libraries were sequenced as 87-base-pair reads. On the study's bioinformatics: In a later analysis, tens of millions of unique TCR beta chains were counted across the roughly 670 repertoires, and approximately 11 million of these chains were shared by at least two donors. Raw reads were error-corrected and collapsed into unique sequences by a nearest-neighbor algorithm in which closely related sequences were merged to remove PCR and sequencing errors. To assign V, D and J gene segments, CDR3 sequences were aligned to IMGT reference sequences. For a sequence to be retained, a match of at least six nucleotides was required to both a V gene segment and a J gene segment. A rearrangement was called productive if the CDR3 had no stop codons and remained in frame with V and J, and every other rearrangement was called non-productive. CDR3 was defined according to IMGT convention as the region running from the second conserved V-encoded cysteine to the conserved J-encoded phenylalanine. In an earlier analysis of 587 of the donors, sequences lacking an unambiguous match to a single V gene segment were excluded. An earlier analysis of under 750 of the donors called V segments functional above 56.7% productive rearrangements and segregating when the between-donor standard deviation exceeded 5%. A statistical classification framework was developed to diagnose cytomegalovirus status using the catalog of TCR beta chain sequences. In a later analysis, TCR nucleotide sequences were compared against IMGT/GENE-DB human TR gene sequences so that V and J genes could be assigned. In a later analysis, CDR3 sequences and most-parsimonious VDJ recombination scenarios were assigned using the TCRdist pipeline. In a later analysis, every TCR beta chain was defined by the combination of its CDR3 amino acid sequence and its V-gene family, and reads without a unique V-gene family were dropped. In a later analysis, around 600 highly shared, low-generation-probability nucleotide sequences were removed to address suspected cross-contamination and a sequencing artifact. A later analysis calculated a clonal expansion index for each public chain from normalized within-repertoire ranks of inferred template counts. In a later analysis, generation probabilities were computed with a VDJ recombination model fitted to out-of-frame rearrangements, and the resulting probabilities were checked against IGoR. Hypergeometric tests were used in a later analysis to score TCR-TCR, TCR-HLA and TCR-CMV co-occurrence, with a repertoire-size bias correction applied to the TCR pairs. To estimate false discovery rates, a later analysis permuted the HLA or CMV assignments 20 times. In a later analysis, co-occurring TCRs were grouped using DBSCAN, with TCRdist sequence similarity added in when clustering inside HLA-allele-positive subsets. Repertoires with fewer than 30,000 or more than 120,000 public chains were left out of co-occurrence clustering, as were five repertoires with anomalous nucleotide sharing. TCRdb limited this immuneACCESS table to in-frame rearrangements with V and J called. A share of clones is missing; checked studies link under half to unresolved V genes, and the rest is unexplained. Clone size and V and J calls were adopted from that table, with D and trimming inferred from the DNA. The sample table records some 110,000 clones; 65% to 75% of these occur just once. The top ten clonotypes cover around a tenth of the sample.

Findings and caveats that apply to the study as a whole: Most TCR sequences were observed very rarely across donors, whereas some public TCRs were present in many individuals. A later genetic analysis associated a missense DCLRE1C variant with V-gene and J-gene trimming of TCR beta chains, and an independent cohort replicated the association. Several of the top co-occurrence clusters appeared to be linked to parvovirus B19, influenza, CMV and Epstein-Barr virus, according to a later analysis. In an earlier analysis of some 540 of the donors, most TCR beta V segments appeared in productive rearrangements about 90% or about 30% of the time, broadly matching IMGT annotations. Sequencing depth was assumed to be roughly uniform across donors in the presence/absence analyses, though that assumption may not hold. A later analysis associated some 17,000 TCR beta sequences with specific HLA alleles at a false discovery rate of 0.05. Linkage disequilibrium might explain the correlated functional status among segregating V segments, but an unknown experimental factor could not be excluded. Compared with the roughly 720-donor mean, donors in an Asian-associated ancestry cluster had fewer N-insertions in productive TCRs, according to a later genetic analysis. The classifier was reported to diagnose cytomegalovirus status with high specificity and sensitivity in both the original and validation cohorts. In the study, 150 to 200 TCR beta chains were listed as associated with cytomegalovirus. Because some donors lacked HLA typing at each locus, the association tests relied only on the typed subset. In vitro tests confirmed that a few of the cytomegalovirus-associated TCR beta chains recognize cytomegalovirus antigens. Because counts were too low, seventeen rarely observed V segments, including chromosome 9 orphons, were left out of the earlier analysis of approximately 500 of the donors. A cluster of highly shared sequence variants was judged likely to be a technical artifact of the sequencing pipeline. In a later analysis, HLA-associated TCR beta chains were found to be more clonally expanded and to have lower generation probabilities than equally common non-associated chains. The authors suggested that the approach could potentially be generalized to other disease states and immunological phenotypes. This cohort had only TCR beta chains sequenced, and the lack of alpha or paired-chain data limited which features could be detected. When HLA alleles, especially DR and DQ, strongly co-occurred, attributing TCR associations to individual alleles was difficult. A later analysis found that most CMV-associated TCR beta chains appeared HLA-restricted, with HLA associations seemingly driven largely by CMV exposure. Immune exposure information for the cohort was limited to CMV serostatus. According to a later analysis, TCR association rates differed among HLA loci, with DRB1 alleles showing the most associated TCRs and HLA-C alleles showing the fewest. A further reported finding was that TCR beta sequences accurately predicted the HLA-A and HLA-B alleles for most subjects in the first cohort.

Sequenced sample: PBMCs. This TCR derives from a woman between 50 and 59 years old in good health and CMV-seropositive.

The DNA sequence is TGTGCCAGCAGCCAAGATGGCGGATCTGGCACTGAAGCTTTCTTT. Its amino acids are CASSQDGGSGTEAFF. The chain is assembled from TRBV4-2 and TRBJ1-1, with no confident D gene call. The CDR3, from cysteine to phenylalanine, totals 15 residues. Left in the record is the CDR3 DNA by itself, 45 bases read in frame from the first base. V is clipped by 0 bases and J by 4 bases, and the sequence between their germline boundaries is 12 bases long. CDR1 LGHNA and CDR2 YNFKEQ are derived from the germline V gene.